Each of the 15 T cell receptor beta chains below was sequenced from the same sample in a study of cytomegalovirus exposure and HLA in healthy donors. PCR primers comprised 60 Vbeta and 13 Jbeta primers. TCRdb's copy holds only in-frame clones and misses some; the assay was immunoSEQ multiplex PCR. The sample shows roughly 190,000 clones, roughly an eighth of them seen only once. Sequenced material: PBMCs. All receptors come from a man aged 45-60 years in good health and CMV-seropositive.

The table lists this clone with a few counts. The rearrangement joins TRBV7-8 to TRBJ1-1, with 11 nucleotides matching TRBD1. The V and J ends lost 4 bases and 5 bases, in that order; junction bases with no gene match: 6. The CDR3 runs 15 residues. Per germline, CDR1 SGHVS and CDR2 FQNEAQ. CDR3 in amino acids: CASSSPGQGVTEAFF. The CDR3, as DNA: TGTGCCAGCAGCTCACCGGGACAGGGGGTTACTGAAGCTTTCTTT.

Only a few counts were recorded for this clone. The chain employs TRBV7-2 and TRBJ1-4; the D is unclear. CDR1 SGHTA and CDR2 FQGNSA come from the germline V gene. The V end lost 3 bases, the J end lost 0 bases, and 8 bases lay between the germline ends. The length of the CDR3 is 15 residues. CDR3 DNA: TGTGCCAGCAGCTTTTTCCCCTCAACTAATGAAAAACTGTTTTTT. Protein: CASSFFPSTNEKLFF.

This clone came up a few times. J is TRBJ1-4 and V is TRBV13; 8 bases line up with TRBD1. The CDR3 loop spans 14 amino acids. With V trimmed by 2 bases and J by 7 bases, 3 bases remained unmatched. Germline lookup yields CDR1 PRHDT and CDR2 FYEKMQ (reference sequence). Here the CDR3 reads CASSLRTGLEKLFF. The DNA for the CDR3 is TGTGCCAGCAGCTTAAGGACAGGGCTTGAAAAACTGTTTTTT.

The CDR3 spells CASRPGFARFGELFF. The CDR3 region has the DNA TGTGCCAGTAGGCCAGGATTTGCAAGGTTCGGGGAGCTGTTTTTT. This sequence joins TRBV19 and TRBJ2-2; D remains ambiguous. Per germline, CDR1 LNHDA and CDR2 SQIVND (reference sequence). The CDR3 is 15 amino acids. V lost 6 bases to trimming and J lost 7 bases, with 18 bases between them.

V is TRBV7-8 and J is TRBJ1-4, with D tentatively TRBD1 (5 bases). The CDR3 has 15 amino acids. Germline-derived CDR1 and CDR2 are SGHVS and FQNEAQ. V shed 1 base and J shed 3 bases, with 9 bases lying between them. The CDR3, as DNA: TGTGCCAGCAGCTTAGAGGGGTCGGCTAATGAAAAACTGTTTTTT. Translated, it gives CASSLEGSANEKLFF.

DNA of the CDR3: TGTGCCAGCAGCTTGGCCACAGGAGATACGCAGTATTTT. Amino acid sequence: CASSLATGDTQYF. V and J are TRBV5-6 and TRBJ2-3, with a tentative D call TRBD1 (5 bases). V lost 0 bases and J lost 5, with 7 bases in between. The length of the CDR3 is 13 residues. Per germline, CDR1 SGHDT and CDR2 YYEEEE.

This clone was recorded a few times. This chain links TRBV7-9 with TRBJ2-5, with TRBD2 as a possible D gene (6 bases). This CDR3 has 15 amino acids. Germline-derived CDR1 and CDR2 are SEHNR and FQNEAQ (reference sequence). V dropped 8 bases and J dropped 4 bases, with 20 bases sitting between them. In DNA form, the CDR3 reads TGTGCCAGCGGCGACGACGGGACTCCCGGAGAGACCCAGTACTTC. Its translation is CASGDDGTPGETQYF.

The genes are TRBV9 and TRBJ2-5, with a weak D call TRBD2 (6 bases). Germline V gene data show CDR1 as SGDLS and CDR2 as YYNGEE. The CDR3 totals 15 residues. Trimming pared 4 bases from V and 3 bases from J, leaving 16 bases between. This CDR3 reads CASSITPRLEETQYF. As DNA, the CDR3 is TGTGCCAGCAGCATCACCCCACGACTAGAAGAGACCCAGTACTTC.

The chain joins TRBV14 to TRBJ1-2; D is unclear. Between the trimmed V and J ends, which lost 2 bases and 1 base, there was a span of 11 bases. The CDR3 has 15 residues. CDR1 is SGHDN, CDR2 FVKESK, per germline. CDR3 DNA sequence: TGTGCCAGCAGCCAATGGGAGGGTCATAACTATGGCTACACCTTC. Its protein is CASSQWEGHNYGYTF.

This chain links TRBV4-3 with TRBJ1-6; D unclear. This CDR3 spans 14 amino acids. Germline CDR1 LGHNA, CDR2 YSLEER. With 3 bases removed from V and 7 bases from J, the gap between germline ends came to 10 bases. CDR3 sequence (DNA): TGCGCCAGCAGCCACGACCCGGAGAATTCACCCCTCCACTTT. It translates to CASSHDPENSPLHF.

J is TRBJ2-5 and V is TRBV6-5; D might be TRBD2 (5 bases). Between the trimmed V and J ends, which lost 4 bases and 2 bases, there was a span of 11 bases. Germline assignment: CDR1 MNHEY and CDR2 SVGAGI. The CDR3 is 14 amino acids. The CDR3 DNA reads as TGTGCCAGCAGTTCAGGACTGATACAAGAGACCCAGTACTTC. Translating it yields CASSSGLIQETQYF.

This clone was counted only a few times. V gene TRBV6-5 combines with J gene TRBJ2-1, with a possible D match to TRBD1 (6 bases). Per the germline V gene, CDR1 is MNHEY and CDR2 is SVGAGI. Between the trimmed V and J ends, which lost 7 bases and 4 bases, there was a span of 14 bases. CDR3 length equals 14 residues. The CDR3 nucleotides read TGTGCCAGCAAGACGGGACACGCTTACAATGAGCAGTTCTTC. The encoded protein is CASKTGHAYNEQFF.

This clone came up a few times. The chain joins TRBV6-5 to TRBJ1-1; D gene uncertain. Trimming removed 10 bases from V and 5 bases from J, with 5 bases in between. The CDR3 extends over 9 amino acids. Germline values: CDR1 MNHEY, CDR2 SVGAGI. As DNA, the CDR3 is TGTGCCAACTGGACTGAAGCTTTCTTT. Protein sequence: CANWTEAFF.

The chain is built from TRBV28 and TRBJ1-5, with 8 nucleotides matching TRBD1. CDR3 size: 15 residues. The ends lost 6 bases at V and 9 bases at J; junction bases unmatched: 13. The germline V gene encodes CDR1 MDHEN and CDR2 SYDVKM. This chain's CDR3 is CASSLRLRGRRPQHF. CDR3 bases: TGTGCCAGCAGCCTTCGACTCAGGGGGCGTAGGCCCCAGCATTTT.

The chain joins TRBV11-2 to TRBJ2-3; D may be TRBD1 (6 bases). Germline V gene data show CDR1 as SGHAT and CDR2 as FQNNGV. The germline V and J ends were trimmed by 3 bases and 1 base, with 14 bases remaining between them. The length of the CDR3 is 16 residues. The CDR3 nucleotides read TGTGCCAGCAGCTTGGGGGCCCTTTCCCGCACAGATACGCAGTATTTT. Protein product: CASSLGALSRTDTQYF.